This T cell receptor (beta chain) is from a study of graft-versus-host responses after intestinal transplantation. Study findings and constraints: Early post-transplant HvG declines showed an association with peak circulating GvH clone levels.

Regarding this clone: The target antigen is unknown.

The germline V gene encodes CDR1 ENHRY and CDR2 SYGVKD. Trimming removed 0 bases at V and 4 bases at J, with 10 bases between. This CDR3 has 15 residues. Produced via immunoSEQ multiplex PCR; TCRdb's table is partial and in-frame only. There are some 120,000 clones in the sample; 90% to 95% occur only once, and more than 0.9% lies in the top ten. This sequence was found in a human donor who was the organ donor for an intestinal transplant. This sample comprised unstimulated CD8+ T cells sorted from spleen or lymph node cells, obtained before transplant. The chain uses TRBV10-3 and TRBJ2-1, with D maybe TRBD2 (6 bases). The CDR3 here is CAISESSGVYNEQFF. DNA for the CDR3: TGTGCCATCAGTGAGTCTTCGGGAGTGTACAATGAGCAGTTCTTC.